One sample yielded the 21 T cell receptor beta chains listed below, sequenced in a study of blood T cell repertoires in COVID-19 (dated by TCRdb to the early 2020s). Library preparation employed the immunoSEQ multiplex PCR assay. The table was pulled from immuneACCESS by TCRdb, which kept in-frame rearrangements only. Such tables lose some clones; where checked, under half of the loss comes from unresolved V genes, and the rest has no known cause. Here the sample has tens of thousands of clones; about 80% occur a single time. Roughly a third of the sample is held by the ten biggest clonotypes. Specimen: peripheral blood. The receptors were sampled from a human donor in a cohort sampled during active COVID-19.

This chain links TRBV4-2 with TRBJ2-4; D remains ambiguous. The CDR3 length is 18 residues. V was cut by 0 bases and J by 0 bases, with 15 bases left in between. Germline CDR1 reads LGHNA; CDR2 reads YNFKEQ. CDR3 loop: CASSQDLGQSLAKNIQYF. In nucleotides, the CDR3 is TGTGCCAGCAGCCAAGATCTTGGGCAGAGTCTAGCCAAAAACATTCAGTACTTC.

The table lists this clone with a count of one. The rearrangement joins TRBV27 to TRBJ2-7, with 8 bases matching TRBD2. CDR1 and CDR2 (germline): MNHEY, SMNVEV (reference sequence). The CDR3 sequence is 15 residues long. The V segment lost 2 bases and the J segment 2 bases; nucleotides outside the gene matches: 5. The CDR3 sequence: CASSLKPAGAYEQYF. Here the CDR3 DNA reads TGTGCCAGCAGTTTAAAACCAGCGGGAGCCTACGAGCAGTACTTC.

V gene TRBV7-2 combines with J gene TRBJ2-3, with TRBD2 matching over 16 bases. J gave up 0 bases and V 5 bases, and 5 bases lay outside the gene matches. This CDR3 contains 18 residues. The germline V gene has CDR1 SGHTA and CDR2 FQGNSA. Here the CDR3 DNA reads TGTGCCAGCAGCCCGCCGGGACTAGCGGGAGGGAGCACAGATACGCAGTATTTT. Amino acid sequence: CASSPPGLAGGSTDTQYF.

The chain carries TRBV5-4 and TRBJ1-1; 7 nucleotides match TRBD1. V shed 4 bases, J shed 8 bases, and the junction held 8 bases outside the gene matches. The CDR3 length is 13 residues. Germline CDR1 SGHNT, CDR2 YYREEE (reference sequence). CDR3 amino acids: CASSQIRTGEAFF. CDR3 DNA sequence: TGTGCCAGCAGCCAAATCCGGACAGGAGAAGCTTTCTTT.

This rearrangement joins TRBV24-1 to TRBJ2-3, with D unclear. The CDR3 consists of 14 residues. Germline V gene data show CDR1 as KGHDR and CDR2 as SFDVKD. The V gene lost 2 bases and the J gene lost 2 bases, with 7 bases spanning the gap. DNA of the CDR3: TGTGCCACCAGTGATTACAGTACCACAGATACGCAGTATTTT. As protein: CATSDYSTTDTQYF.

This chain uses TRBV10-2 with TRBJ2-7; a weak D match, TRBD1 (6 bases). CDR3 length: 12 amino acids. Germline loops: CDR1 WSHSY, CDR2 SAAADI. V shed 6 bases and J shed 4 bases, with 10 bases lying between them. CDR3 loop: CASRVGQYEQYF. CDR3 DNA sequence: TGCGCCAGCAGGGTAGGACAGTACGAGCAGTACTTC.

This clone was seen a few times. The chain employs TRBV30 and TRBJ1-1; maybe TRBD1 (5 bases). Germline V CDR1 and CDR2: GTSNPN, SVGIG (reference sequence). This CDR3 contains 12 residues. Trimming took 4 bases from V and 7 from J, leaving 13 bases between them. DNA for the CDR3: TGTGCCTGGACCCCGTTTAGGGGTGAAGCTTTCTTT. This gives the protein CAWTPFRGEAFF.

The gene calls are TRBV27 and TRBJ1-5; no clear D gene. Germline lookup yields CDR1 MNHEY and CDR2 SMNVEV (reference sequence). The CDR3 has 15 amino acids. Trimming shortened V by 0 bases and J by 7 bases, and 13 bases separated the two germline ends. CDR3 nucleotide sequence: TGTGCCAGCAGTTTATCCCCGTTATCGCGGCAGCCCCAGCATTTT. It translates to CASSLSPLSRQPQHF.

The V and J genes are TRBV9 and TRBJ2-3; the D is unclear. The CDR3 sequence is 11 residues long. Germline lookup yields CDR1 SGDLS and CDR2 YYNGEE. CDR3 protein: CPSSRADTQYF. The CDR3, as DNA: TGTCCCTCTTCACGGGCAGATACGCAGTATTTT.

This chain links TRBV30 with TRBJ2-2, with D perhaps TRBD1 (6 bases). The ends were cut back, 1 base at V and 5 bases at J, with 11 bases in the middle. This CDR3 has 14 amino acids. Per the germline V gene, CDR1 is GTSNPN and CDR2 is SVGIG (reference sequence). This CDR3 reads CAWSGQVITGELFF. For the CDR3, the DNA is TGTGCCTGGAGTGGACAGGTGATAACCGGGGAGCTGTTTTTT.

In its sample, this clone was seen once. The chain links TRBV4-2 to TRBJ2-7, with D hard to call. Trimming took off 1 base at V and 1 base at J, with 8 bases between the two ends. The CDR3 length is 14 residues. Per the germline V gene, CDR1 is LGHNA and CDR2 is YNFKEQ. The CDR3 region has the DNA TGTGCCAGCAGCCAAGGGGCCTCTTCCTACGAGCAGTACTTC. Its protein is CASSQGASSYEQYF.

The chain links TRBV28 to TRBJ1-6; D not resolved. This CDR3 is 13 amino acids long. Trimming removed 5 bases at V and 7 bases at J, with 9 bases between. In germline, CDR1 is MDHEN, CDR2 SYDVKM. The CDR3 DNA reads TGTGCCAGCAGTCAACCGGGGAATTCACCCCTCCACTTT. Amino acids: CASSQPGNSPLHF.

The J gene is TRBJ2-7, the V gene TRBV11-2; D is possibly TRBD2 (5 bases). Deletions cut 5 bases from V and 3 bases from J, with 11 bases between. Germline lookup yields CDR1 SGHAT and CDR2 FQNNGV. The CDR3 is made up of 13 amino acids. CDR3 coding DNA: TGTGCCAGCAGCGGCCGAGCGGTCTACGAGCAGTACTTC. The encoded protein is CASSGRAVYEQYF.

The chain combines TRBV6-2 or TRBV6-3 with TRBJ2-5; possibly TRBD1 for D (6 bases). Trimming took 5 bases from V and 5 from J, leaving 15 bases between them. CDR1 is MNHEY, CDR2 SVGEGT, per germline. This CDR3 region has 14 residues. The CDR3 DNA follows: TGTGCCAGCAGTCTACAGGGACGTGGGGAGACCCAGTACTTC. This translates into CASSLQGRGETQYF.

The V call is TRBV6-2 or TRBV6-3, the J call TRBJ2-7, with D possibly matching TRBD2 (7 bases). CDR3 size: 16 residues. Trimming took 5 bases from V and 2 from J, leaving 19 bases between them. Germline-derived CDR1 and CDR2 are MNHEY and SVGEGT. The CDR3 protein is CASSRGGSGQPYEQYF. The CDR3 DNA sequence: TGTGCCAGCAGTCGCGGGGGCTCCGGGCAGCCCTACGAGCAGTACTTC.

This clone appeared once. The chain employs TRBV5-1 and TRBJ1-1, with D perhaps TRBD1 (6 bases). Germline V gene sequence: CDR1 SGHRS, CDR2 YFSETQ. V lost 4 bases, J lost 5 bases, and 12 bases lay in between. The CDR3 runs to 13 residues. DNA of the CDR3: TGCGCCAGCAGCCTAGGGGGATGGACTGAAGCTTTCTTT. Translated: CASSLGGWTEAFF.

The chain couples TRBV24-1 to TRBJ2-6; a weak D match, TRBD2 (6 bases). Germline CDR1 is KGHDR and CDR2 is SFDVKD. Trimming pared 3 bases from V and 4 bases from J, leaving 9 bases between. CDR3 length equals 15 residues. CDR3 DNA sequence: TGTGCCACCAGTGATCGGGGGAGCGGGGCCAACGTCCTGACTTTC. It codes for CATSDRGSGANVLTF.

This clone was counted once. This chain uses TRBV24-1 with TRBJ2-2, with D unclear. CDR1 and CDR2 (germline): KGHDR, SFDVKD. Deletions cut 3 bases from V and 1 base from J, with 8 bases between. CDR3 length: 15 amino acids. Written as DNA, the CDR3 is TGTGCCACCAGTGATATTCATAGGAACACCGGGGAGCTGTTTTTT. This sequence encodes CATSDIHRNTGELFF.

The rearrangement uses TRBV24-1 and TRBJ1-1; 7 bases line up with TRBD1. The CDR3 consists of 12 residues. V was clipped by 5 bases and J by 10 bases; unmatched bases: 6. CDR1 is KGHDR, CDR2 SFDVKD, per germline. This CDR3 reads CATSVGTVGAFF. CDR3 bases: TGTGCCACCAGTGTTGGGACAGTAGGAGCTTTCTTT.

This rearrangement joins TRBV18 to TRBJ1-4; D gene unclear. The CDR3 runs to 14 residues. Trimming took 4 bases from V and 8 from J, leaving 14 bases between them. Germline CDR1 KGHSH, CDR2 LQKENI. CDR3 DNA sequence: TGTGCCAGCTCACGGGAGGAGGGATCCGAAAAACTGTTTTTT. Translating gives CASSREEGSEKLFF.

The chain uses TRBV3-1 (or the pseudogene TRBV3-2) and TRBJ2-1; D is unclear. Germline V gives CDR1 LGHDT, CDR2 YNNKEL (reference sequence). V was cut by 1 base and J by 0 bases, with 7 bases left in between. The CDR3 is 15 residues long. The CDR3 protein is CASSQAFLSYNEQFF. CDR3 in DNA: TGTGCCAGCAGCCAAGCCTTTCTCTCCTACAATGAGCAGTTCTTC.